Listed below are T cell receptor beta chains from one sample, sequenced in a study of monozygotic twins with inflammatory bowel disease. TCRdb reworked the 5' RACE reads into one entry per CDR3 protein, no DNA. Seen in this sample are 420,000 or so distinct CDR3 sequences; the ten most common clones hold 2% to 3%. The sequenced sample consisted of blood. All receptors come from a human donor with ulcerative colitis or Crohn's disease, or a healthy co-twin of an affected twin (not recorded which). The CDR3 runs from the conserved cysteine through the conserved F or W.

v_call	j_call	cdr3_aa
TRBV27	TRBJ1-3	CASSLYGPSSGNTIYF
TRBV5-1	TRBJ2-3	CASSLVGLSTDTQYF
TRBV4-1	TRBJ2-5	CASSQVGGGKETQYF
TRBV20-1	TRBJ2-3	CSANRDFDGSTQYF
TRBV10-3	TRBJ1-4	CAISEWGGNEKLFF
TRBV5-1	TRBJ2-1	CASSLTSPYNEQFF
TRBV11-1	TRBJ1-5	CASSAMVGGQLGNQPQHF
TRBV5-1	TRBJ2-1	CASSSPPGQALHEQFF
TRBV12-3/TRBV12-4	TRBJ2-1	CASRRTGEDEQFF
TRBV7-2	TRBJ1-2	CASSLGWQGVINYGYTF
TRBV6-5	TRBJ2-7	CASSYSGTVSYEQYF
TRBV7-9	TRBJ2-5	CASSLVTWGQQETQYF
TRBV19	TRBJ1-1	CASRTLGTEAFF
TRBV7-2	TRBJ2-1	CASRPTEEGYNEQFF
TRBV7-6	TRBJ2-7	CASSLKPAGTNHYEQYF
TRBV15	TRBJ2-1	CATSEEGFGRNEQFF
TRBV7-7	TRBJ2-7	CASSPGQGVSEQYF
TRBV5-1	TRBJ1-2	CASSLWSSEGGYTF
TRBV10-3	TRBJ1-1	CAIRMGQGASTEAFF
TRBV4-1	TRBJ2-5	CASSQAAYQETQYF
TRBV18	TRBJ2-1	CASSLTSGTSSEQFF
TRBV7-2	TRBJ1-2	CASSPGGPLLGYTF
TRBV7-8	TRBJ2-2	CASSLRASGGRSTGELFF
TRBV7-9	TRBJ1-4	CASSEGDEGPEKLFF
TRBV4-3	TRBJ2-3	CASSQETSGSRNTQYF
TRBV7-9	TRBJ1-1	CASSAGTDTEAFF
TRBV12-3/TRBV12-4	TRBJ2-5	CASRSGTGEGETQYF
TRBV23-1	TRBJ2-2	CASSHPAGTNTGELFF
TRBV6-5	TRBJ2-2	CASSYFAPNTGELFF
TRBV3-1	TRBJ1-1	CASSPASTEAFF
TRBV7-2	TRBJ1-2	CASSLGQELGGYTF
TRBV5-1	TRBJ2-3	CASSPESWGSRNTQYF
TRBV6-2/TRBV6-3	TRBJ1-2	CASSYKGPVSGYTF
TRBV6-1	TRBJ2-7	CASGRPGGTYEQYF
TRBV30	TRBJ1-1	CAWSVQQKAFF
TRBV18	TRBJ1-5	CASSPGTGNNQPQHF
TRBV5-5	TRBJ2-5	CASSWTRGETQYF
TRBV6-2/TRBV6-3	TRBJ2-7	CASSYQLYEQYF
TRBV3-1	TRBJ1-2	CASSQAWDYGYTF